These T cell receptor beta chains were read from a single sample in a study of quantifying T cell responses using KT2 cells. TCRdb reprocessed the UMI-ligation and nested PCR reads via MiXCR and lists one record per CDR3 protein. The sample records 25,000 to 35,000 distinct CDR3 sequences, approximately 10% being singletons. Sequenced sample: PBMCs spiked with cells of the T cell clone KT2. These receptors were taken from a human donor. Each CDR3 is given with its conserved first and last residue. A D gene is named only where the DNA matches it firmly. Clone size is given for some rows only: seen once, a few or many times, or a class if the clone is expanded.

j_gene | v_gene | abundance | d_gene | CDR3nt | CDR3aa
TRBJ1-5 | TRBV6-5 | many | NA | TGTGCCAGCAGTTACTCGAGGGGAGGCCAGCCCCAGCATTTT | CASSYSRGGQPQHF
TRBJ1-5 | TRBV15 | few | TRBD1 | TGTGCCACCAGCAGAGGTAACACAGGGGCACGCAATCAGCCCCAGCATTTT | CATSRGNTGARNQPQHF
TRBJ2-7 | TRBV10-1 | few | NA | TGCGCCAGCAGTGACTCCTGGACTAACTACGAGCAGTACTTC | CASSDSWTNYEQYF
TRBJ2-1 | TRBV7-9 | NA | NA | TGTGCCAGCAGCCTGGGCCGGGCCCCCAAAGGGGAGCAGTTCTTC | CASSLGRAPKGEQFF
TRBJ2-1 | TRBV27 | few | NA | TGTGCCAGCTCAGACACACCGACTAACAATGAGCAGTTCTTC | CASSDTPTNNEQFF
TRBJ1-1 | TRBV18 | many | NA | TGTGCCAGCTCACCCCGGCCTAACACGGAGGCTTTCTTT | CASSPRPNTEAFF
TRBJ1-1 | TRBV2 | few | NA | TGTGCCAGCAGTGGACTATCCGTCTCTGAAGCTTTCTTT | CASSGLSVSEAFF
TRBJ2-1 | TRBV9 | few | NA | TGTGCCAGCAGCGTAGTGGGCAGGGGGACTCTAGGCGAGCAGTTCTTC | CASSVVGRGTLGEQFF
TRBJ2-2 | TRBV5-6 | few | NA | TGTGCCAGCAGTATGACGGGGTCCGGGGAGCTGTTTTTT | CASSMTGSGELFF
TRBJ2-3 | TRBV7-2 | few | NA | TGTGCCAGCAGCTTAGCCCCACTAGCCTCTAAGGGTACGCAGTATTTT | CASSLAPLASKGTQYF
TRBJ1-6 | TRBV27 | NA | NA | TGTGCCAGCAGTAACGGACCCCCCTATAATTCACCCCTCCACTTT | CASSNGPPYNSPLHF
TRBJ2-1 | TRBV24-1 | few | TRBD2 | TGTGCCACCAGTGCCCAAGGACTAGCGGGGGCCAATGAGCAGTTCTTC | CATSAQGLAGANEQFF
TRBJ2-6 | TRBV7-9 | NA | NA | TGTGCCAGCAGCAAACCCGATGGGGCCAACGTCCTGACTTTC | CASSKPDGANVLTF
TRBJ1-2 | TRBV2 | NA | NA | TGTGCCAGCAGACCCACGCAAGACTATGGCTACACCTTC | CASRPTQDYGYTF
TRBJ2-7 | TRBV30 | NA | NA | TGTGCCTGGAGCCGCGGGGGCGACGAGCAGTACTTC | CAWSRGGDEQYF
TRBJ2-1 | TRBV14 | NA | TRBD1 | TGTGCCAGCAGCCCCCGAAGGGACAGGGTCAATGAGCAGTTCTTC | CASSPRRDRVNEQFF
TRBJ2-1 | TRBV14 | few | NA | TGTGCCAGCAGCCAAGCTCGCTCCTACAATGAGCAGTTCTTC | CASSQARSYNEQFF
TRBJ2-7 | TRBV29-1 | few | NA | TGCAGCGTACTACAGGGCGGCTACGAGCAGTACTTC | CSVLQGGYEQYF
TRBJ2-3 | TRBV28 | few | TRBD2 | TGTGCCAGCTCGACTAGCGGGAGGGCGCAGTATTTT | CASSTSGRAQYF
TRBJ2-7 | TRBV28 | many | NA | TGTGCCAGCGAGGCTCCCCAAGGGTACCACGAGCAGTACTTC | CASEAPQGYHEQYF
TRBJ2-2 | TRBV2 | few | NA | TGTGCCAGCAGTGACTCCGAATTCAGGGGTCACGGGGAGCTGTTTTTT | CASSDSEFRGHGELFF
TRBJ1-2 | TRBV19 | many | TRBD1 | TGTGCCAGAGCGACAGGGTCCGGCTACACCTTC | CARATGSGYTF
TRBJ2-3 | TRBV7-3 | many | TRBD2 | TGTGCCAGCAGCTTCGCTAGCGGGGGATCAGATACGCAGTATTTT | CASSFASGGSDTQYF
TRBJ2-3 | TRBV3-1 | few | NA | TGTGCCAGCAGCCAAGGTGGTAGCTCAGATACGCAGTATTTT | CASSQGGSSDTQYF
TRBJ2-3 | TRBV20-1 | NA | TRBD2 | TGCAGTGCTAGATCCGGGACTAGCGGGAGTAAGGCTAGCTCAGATACGCAGTATTTT | CSARSGTSGSKASSDTQYF
TRBJ1-5 | TRBV30 | many | TRBD1 | TGTGCCTGGAGTGGGGCAGGGGGCAGGAATCAGCCCCAGCATTTT | CAWSGAGGRNQPQHF
TRBJ2-3 | TRBV6-1 | few | NA | TGTGCCAGCAGTGAAGCCCCGACTTCGCAGTATTTT | CASSEAPTSQYF
TRBJ2-2 | TRBV20-1 | NA | NA | TGCAGTGCTCTAGTTGCGGGGACGAACACCGGGGAGCTGTTTTTT | CSALVAGTNTGELFF
TRBJ2-7 | TRBV11-1 | few | NA | TGTGCCAGCAGCTACCGGAGGAACTCCTACGAGCAGTACTTC | CASSYRRNSYEQYF
TRBJ1-1 | TRBV20-1 | NA | NA | TGCAGTGCTAGAGTTCTCCTCGGTGAAGCTTTCTTT | CSARVLLGEAFF
TRBJ2-1 | TRBV20-1 | NA | TRBD2 | TGCAGTGCTAGGTGGACTAGCGGCTACAATGAGCAGTTCTTC | CSARWTSGYNEQFF
TRBJ2-1 | TRBV5-5 | NA | NA | TGTGCCAGCAGCTCGGGAGCCTCAGAGCAGTTCTTC | CASSSGASEQFF
TRBJ2-7 | TRBV7-2 | many | TRBD2 | TGTGCCAGCAGCGCCCGAGCGGGGACCTACGAGCAGTACTTC | CASSARAGTYEQYF
TRBJ2-5 | TRBV13 | few | TRBD2 | TGTGCCAGCAGCTCGGGGGGTAGCTCTCGGGGCCAGTACTTC | CASSSGGSSRGQYF
TRBJ1-6 | TRBV6-1 | NA | TRBD1 | TGTGCCAGCAGTGAGGGGACAGACAATTCACCCCTCCACTTT | CASSEGTDNSPLHF
TRBJ2-7 | TRBV12-3/TRBV12-4 | many | TRBD1 | TGTGCCAGCAGCTCCGGACAGGGAGGAAAGTACGAGCAGTACTTC | CASSSGQGGKYEQYF
TRBJ1-5 | TRBV4-1 | few | NA | TGCGCCAGCAGCCAAGATGATCTACTAGGTCAGGGAGGGAGCAATCAGCCCCAGCATTTT | CASSQDDLLGQGGSNQPQHF
TRBJ2-1 | TRBV6-4 | medium-sized | TRBD2 | TGTGCCAGCAGCGAGGGGACTAGCGGGGGCAATGAGCAGTTCTTC | CASSEGTSGGNEQFF
TRBJ2-3 | TRBV28 | many | TRBD2 | TGTGCCAGCAACCTCAGGGGACTAGCGGCAGATACGCAGTATTTT | CASNLRGLAADTQYF
TRBJ2-1 | TRBV27 | NA | NA | TGTGCCAGCAGTTGGATCGTGGCCGCCTCCTCGCAGGGTGAGGAGTTCTTC | CASSWIVAASSQGEEFF
TRBJ1-2 | TRBV20-1 | NA | NA | TGCAGTGCTAGAGACAGGATGAAATCTAACTATGGCTACACCTTC | CSARDRMKSNYGYTF
TRBJ2-3 | TRBV20-1 | NA | TRBD2 | TGCAGTGCCCCCCCCCCAGCGGGGGCCACAGATACGCAGTATTTT | CSAPPPAGATDTQYF
TRBJ1-1 | TRBV6-6 | few | TRBD1 | TGTGCCAGCAGTCCCCAGGGGGTGACAACTGAAGCTTTCTTT | CASSPQGVTTEAFF
TRBJ1-5 | TRBV7-2 | many | NA | TGTGCCAGCAGCTTAGGTCCTTGGGCAGATCAGCCCCAGCATTTT | CASSLGPWADQPQHF
TRBJ2-3 | TRBV6-1 | few | NA | TGTGCCAGCAGTCCAGGGACCCTCGGGAGCACAGATACGCAGTATTTT | CASSPGTLGSTDTQYF
TRBJ2-3 | TRBV2 | few | NA | TGTGCCAGCATGGGACTTCTCACAGATACGCAGTGTTTT | CASMGLLTDTQCF
TRBJ1-2 | TRBV3-1 | many | TRBD1 | TGTGCCAGCAGCACCGCACCAATAACAGGGGTTGGCTACACCTTC | CASSTAPITGVGYTF
TRBJ1-2 | TRBV2 | NA | NA | TGTGCCAGCAGTGAAGAAGGCATGTATGGCTACACCTTC | CASSEEGMYGYTF
TRBJ2-3 | TRBV11-2 | NA | NA | TGTGCCAGCAGCGGGGGGGCCGGGGCGGCAGATACGCAGTATTTT | CASSGGAGAADTQYF
TRBJ1-5 | TRBV6-2/TRBV6-3 | medium-sized | NA | TGTGCCAGCAGCCGCGGGGCAGGCATCAGTCAGCCCCAGCATTTT | CASSRGAGISQPQHF
TRBJ1-2 | TRBV20-1 | few | NA | TGCAGTGCTCAGGGGACGAATGGCTACACCTTC | CSAQGTNGYTF
TRBJ1-2 | TRBV5-1 | NA | TRBD1 | TGCGCCAGCAGCTTGGGGGACAGGCCTATCTATGGCTACACCTTC | CASSLGDRPIYGYTF
TRBJ2-3 | TRBV7-9 | NA | NA | TGTGCCAGCAGCTTATTCCCGACAGATACGCAGTATTTT | CASSLFPTDTQYF
TRBJ2-2 | TRBV19 | many | NA | TGTGCCACCTCAAACGGGGGCCGGAACACCGGGGAGCTGTTTTTT | CATSNGGRNTGELFF
TRBJ1-1 | TRBV29-1 | few | TRBD1 | TGCAGCGTTGAAAGGCCGGGACAGACTAACACTGAAGCTTTCTTT | CSVERPGQTNTEAFF
TRBJ2-7 | TRBV6-1 | few | TRBD2 | TGTGCCAGCAGTGACGGGACTAGCGGGGCCTACGAGCAGTACTTC | CASSDGTSGAYEQYF
TRBJ1-2 | TRBV20-1 | few | NA | TGCAGTGCCCCACAGGGCTCGCCCGGCTACACCTTC | CSAPQGSPGYTF
TRBJ1-6 | TRBV14 | few | NA | TGTGCCAGCAGCCAAGCCTCTCTTCGCTCACCCCTCCACTTT | CASSQASLRSPLHF
TRBJ1-5 | TRBV12-3/TRBV12-4 | medium-sized | TRBD1 | TGTGCCAGCAGTTTGGGACAGGTCAATCAGCCCCAGCATTTT | CASSLGQVNQPQHF